Below, 32 T cell receptor beta chains from the same sample are listed, as sequenced in a study of early T cells in non-severe SARS-CoV-2 infection. MiXCR, applied by TCRdb to the 5' RACE reads, yields one record per CDR3 protein. The table records roughly 32,000 distinct CDR3 sequences, 5% to 6.5% of them present only once. The sequencing input was whole blood. Receptors originate from an adult who was a healthcare worker with PCR-confirmed SARS-CoV-2 infection or an uninfected control (not recorded which).

There are many counts of this clonotype. The rearrangement joins TRBV4-3 to TRBJ1-1, with a weak D call TRBD1 (6 bases). This CDR3 region has 16 residues. Germline loops: CDR1 LGHNA, CDR2 YSLEER. With 3 bases removed from V and 1 base from J, the gap between germline ends came to 15 bases. Here the CDR3 reads CASSHRAGAPNTEAFF. The DNA of the CDR3 is TGCGCCAGCAGCCACCGGGCAGGGGCGCCGAACACTGAAGCTTTCTTT.

This clonotype was found many times. V gene TRBV28 combines with J gene TRBJ1-1; D is unclear. The CDR3 totals 12 residues. Deletions cut 3 bases from V and 4 bases from J, with 6 bases between. The germline V gene has CDR1 MDHEN and CDR2 SYDVKM. CDR3 sequence (DNA): TGTGCCAGCAGTTTCCTTGTCACTGAAGCTTTCTTT. It translates to CASSFLVTEAFF.

There are a few counts of this clonotype. This chain connects TRBV7-7 to TRBJ2-1; 12 bases agree with TRBD2. The CDR3 is 16 amino acids. With V trimmed by 1 base and J by 9 bases, 7 bases remained unmatched. Germline values: CDR1 SSHAT, CDR2 FNYEAQ (reference sequence). This chain's CDR3 is CASSLVPSGGVGEQFF. CDR3 nucleotides: TGTGCCAGCAGCTTAGTCCCTAGCGGGGGGGTAGGTGAGCAGTTCTTC. The full variable domain, its missing parts supplied by reference TRBV7-7 and TRBJ2-1, is GAGVSQSPRYKVTKRGQDVTLRCDPISSHATLYWYQQALGQGPEFLTYFNYEAQPDKSGLPSDRFSAERPEGSISTLTIQRTEQRDSAMYRCASSLVPSGGVGEQFFGPGTRLTVL.

This chain's CDR3 is CASSSTGQPYEQYF. CDR3 DNA sequence: TGTGCCAGCAGTTCGACAGGGCAACCCTACGAGCAGTACTTC. The chain combines TRBV6-2 or TRBV6-3 with TRBJ2-7, with 7 bases that match TRBD1. Germline CDR1 and CDR2: MNHEY and SVGEGT. With 4 bases clipped from V and 2 bases from J, the junction kept 5 bases outside the gene matches. CDR3 length: 14 amino acids.

This clonotype was picked up many times. This sequence joins TRBV6-5 and TRBJ1-1, with D possibly being TRBD1 (5 bases). Trimming pared 2 bases from V and 0 bases from J, leaving 13 bases between. CDR1 is MNHEY and CDR2 is SVGAGI in the germline V gene. The CDR3 has 16 residues. The CDR3, as DNA: TGTGCCAGCAGTTACAGCAGGGTTCATCTGAACACTGAAGCTTTCTTT. Residues: CASSYSRVHLNTEAFF.

This clonotype was recorded many times. The V call is TRBV20-1, the J call TRBJ1-3, with D possibly TRBD1 on 6 matching bases. Germline CDR1 is DFQATT and CDR2 is SNEGSKA (reference sequence). V dropped 4 bases and J dropped 6 bases, with 19 bases sitting between them. This CDR3 is 15 amino acids long. The DNA for the CDR3 is TGCAGTGCTAAGTCTCGGACAGTTAGTCAAAACACCATATATTTT. It encodes CSAKSRTVSQNTIYF.

This clonotype has ten or more counts. V and J are TRBV6-1 and TRBJ2-1; D unclear. This CDR3 has 12 amino acids. The V end was cut by 7 bases, the J end by 4 bases, with 8 bases between. Looked up from germline, CDR1 is MNHNS and CDR2 is SASEGT. In nucleotides, the CDR3 is TGTGCCAGCAATGCCCCTTACAATGAGCAGTTCTTC. Translation gives CASNAPYNEQFF.

There are many counts of this clonotype. The gene calls are TRBV9 and TRBJ2-7, with TRBD1 identical over 7 bases. CDR1 and CDR2 from the germline V gene are SGDLS and YYNGEE. The CDR3 runs to 14 residues. V lost 4 bases, J lost 3 bases, and 7 bases stayed unmatched. The CDR3 sequence is CASSPRTGDYEQYF. In nucleotides, the CDR3 is TGTGCCAGCAGCCCGAGGACAGGAGACTACGAGCAGTACTTC.

This clonotype was seen at least ten times. The chain combines TRBV30 with TRBJ1-2; D gene uncertain. Germline V lookup: CDR1 GTSNPN, CDR2 SVGIG (reference sequence). Deletions cut 2 bases from V and 2 bases from J, with 6 bases between. The CDR3 runs 12 residues. The CDR3 loop reads CAWSNGNYGYTF. The DNA for the CDR3 is TGTGCCTGGAGTAACGGGAACTATGGCTACACCTTC.

This rearrangement joins TRBV12-3 or TRBV12-4 to TRBJ1-4, with 7 bases lining up with TRBD1. Trimming cost V 6 bases and J 4 bases; bases outside gene matches: 11. This CDR3 comprises 16 residues. Here the CDR3 reads CASSTPRDSFNEKLFF. CDR3 coding DNA: TGTGCCAGCAGCACCCCCCGGGACAGTTTTAATGAAAAACTGTTTTTT.

This clonotype has a count of ten or more. The chain carries TRBV5-1 and TRBJ2-7; 8 bases line up with TRBD1. V trimming: 5 bases; J trimming: 9 bases; junction bases outside the gene matches: 16. From germline, CDR1 is SGHRS and CDR2 YFSETQ. The length of the CDR3 is 15 residues. CDR3 protein: CASRAPFTTGGAQYF. The DNA of the CDR3 is TGCGCCAGCAGAGCTCCCTTTACCACAGGGGGTGCGCAGTACTTC.

There are a few counts of this clonotype. This rearrangement joins TRBV19 to TRBJ1-5, with TRBD1 matching 10 bases. CDR3 length: 15 amino acids. The J segment lost 1 base and the V segment lost 7 bases, leaving 4 bases of the junction unmatched. Germline lookup yields CDR1 LNHDA and CDR2 SQIVND (reference sequence). As DNA, the CDR3 is TGTGCCAGTACTCGACAGGGGGCAAGCAATCAGCCCCAGCATTTT. It yields the protein CASTRQGASNQPQHF.

This clonotype was seen ten or more times. The chain is built from TRBV4-2 and TRBJ2-5; 9 bases align to TRBD2. The CDR3 contains 17 residues. Germline CDR1 and CDR2: LGHNA and YNFKEQ. Germline trimming cut 0 bases from V and 1 base from J; bases unmatched to any gene: 6. The CDR3 nucleotides are TGTGCCAGCAGCCAAGATCTGGCTAGCGGGGCCCAAGAGACCCAGTACTTC. It codes for CASSQDLASGAQETQYF.

This clonotype was picked up a small number of times. The chain joins TRBV2 to TRBJ1-1; 9 positions match TRBD1. V shed 5 bases and J 5 bases; nucleotides not matched to a gene: 9. Germline V gene lookup returns CDR1 SNHLY and CDR2 FYNNEI. The CDR3 runs to 15 residues. This chain's CDR3 is CASSLMGQGGTEAFF. DNA of the CDR3: TGTGCCAGCAGTCTCATGGGACAGGGTGGGACTGAAGCTTTCTTT.

This clonotype was counted at least ten times. The chain joins TRBV12-3 or TRBV12-4 to TRBJ2-1; 7 positions agree with TRBD2. The CDR3 length is 15 residues. Trimming took 6 bases from V and 3 from J; bases not matched to a gene: 8. This CDR3 reads CASRGAGPSYNEQFF. The CDR3 DNA reads as TGTGCCAGCAGGGGAGCGGGACCCAGCTACAATGAGCAGTTCTTC.

This clonotype came up once. The rearrangement uses TRBV20-1 and TRBJ2-7; TRBD1 is a possible D gene (5 bases). This CDR3 has 13 residues. Germline V lookup: CDR1 DFQATT, CDR2 SNEGSKA (reference sequence). The V end lost 1 base, the J end lost 4 bases, and 11 bases lay between the germline ends. The CDR3 region has the DNA TGCAGTGCTAGAGGAGGCCAGGGTTACGAGCAGTACTTC. Its protein is CSARGGQGYEQYF.

This clonotype was seen once. The chain joins TRBV2 to TRBJ2-7; D gene unclear. CDR1 and CDR2 (germline): SNHLY, FYNNEI. With 4 bases removed from V and 7 bases from J, the gap between germline ends came to 8 bases. The CDR3 consists of 11 residues. The CDR3 DNA reads TGTGCCAGCAGTGCCAACGGGGAGCAGTACTTC. Translating gives CASSANGEQYF.

There are many counts of this clonotype. The chain carries TRBV7-2 and TRBJ1-5, with D uncertain. CDR1 and CDR2 from the germline V gene are SGHTA and FQGNSA. CDR3 length: 13 residues. The V end was cut by 1 base, the J end by 7 bases, with 8 bases between. The CDR3 DNA reads TGTGCCAGCAGCTTAGGAGGCTGGCAGCCCCAGCATTTT. It codes for CASSLGGWQPQHF.

This clonotype was recorded at least ten times. V and J are TRBV2 and TRBJ2-1; 8 bases are shared with TRBD1. V gave up 1 base and J gave up 7 bases; unmatched junction bases: 6. Looked up from germline, CDR1 is SNHLY and CDR2 is FYNNEI. This CDR3 region has 15 residues. CDR3 in amino acids: CASSEGTGMLNEQFF. Written as DNA, the CDR3 is TGTGCCAGCAGTGAAGGGACAGGGATGTTGAATGAGCAGTTCTTC. The variable domain in full, completed from reference TRBV2 and TRBJ2-1, reads EPEVTQTPSHQVTQMGQEVILRCVPISNHLYFYWYRQILGQKVEFLVSFYNNEISEKSEIFDDQFSVERPDGSNFTLKIRSTKLEDSAMYFCASSEGTGMLNEQFFGPGTRLTVL.

Only one count was recorded for this clonotype. A read error may be the cause here, since a much bigger clone is one base away. This chain links TRBV11-3 with TRBJ2-5; 13 bases align to TRBD2. CDR1 and CDR2 (germline): SGHNT, YENEEA. Trimming cost V 6 bases and J 7 bases; bases outside gene matches: 8. The CDR3 runs 15 residues. CDR3 nucleotide sequence: TGTGCCAGCAGTCAAGGACTAGCGGGGGTAGTGACCCAGTACTTC. Translation: CASSQGLAGVVTQYF.

This clonotype was seen ten or more times. The V call is TRBV9, the J call TRBJ2-1, with unresolved D. The V gene's germline CDR1 is SGDLS and CDR2 YYNGEE. The CDR3 consists of 17 residues. V was trimmed by 0 bases and J by 0 bases, leaving 13 bases between them. CDR3 region: CASSVAKVAGSYNEQFF. The CDR3 nucleotides read TGTGCCAGCAGCGTAGCTAAAGTGGCTGGCTCCTACAATGAGCAGTTCTTC.

This clonotype was picked up many times. This sequence joins TRBV20-1 and TRBJ2-7; 9 bases align to TRBD2. Per germline, CDR1 DFQATT and CDR2 SNEGSKA (reference sequence). V shed 3 bases, J shed 5 bases, and the junction held 5 bases outside the gene matches. This CDR3 spans 13 amino acids. The CDR3 region is CSARLLAGNEQYF. For the CDR3, the DNA is TGCAGTGCTAGGCTCCTAGCGGGGAACGAGCAGTACTTC.

This clonotype was seen more than once but under ten times. Written as DNA, the CDR3 is TGTGCCAGCAGCGTAGGAGGCGTCACCGGGGAGCTGTTTTTT. Translating it yields CASSVGGVTGELFF. V and J are TRBV9 and TRBJ2-2; D unresolved. CDR3 length equals 14 residues. Germline V gene sequence: CDR1 SGDLS, CDR2 YYNGEE. Trimming removed 0 bases from V and 4 bases from J, with 7 bases in between.

This clonotype was counted only a few times. The chain has TRBV6-1 and TRBJ2-1; the match to TRBD1 covers 7 bases. The CDR3 is made up of 11 amino acids. Germline trimming cut 7 bases from V and 7 bases from J; bases unmatched to any gene: 1. CDR1 and CDR2 (germline): MNHNS, SASEGT. CDR3 in DNA: TGTGCCAGCATGACAGGGAATGAGCAGTTCTTC. Its translation: CASMTGNEQFF.

This clonotype has more than one count but fewer than ten. V usage is TRBV20-1 and J usage is TRBJ1-2; perhaps TRBD1 as D (6 bases). V shed 6 bases and J shed 7 bases, with 18 bases lying between them. CDR3 size: 13 residues. In germline, CDR1 is DFQATT, CDR2 SNEGSKA (reference sequence). The CDR3 region is CSARQEVSIGYTF. In nucleotides, the CDR3 is TGCAGTGCACGACAGGAGGTTTCAATTGGCTACACCTTC.

The sample holds many counts of this clonotype. The rearrangement uses TRBV19 and TRBJ2-3, with a possible D match to TRBD2 (7 bases). There are 15 residues in the CDR3. V lost 6 bases, J lost 4 bases, and 17 bases lay in between. Germline V gene data show CDR1 as LNHDA and CDR2 as SQIVND (reference sequence). CDR3 bases: TGTGCCAGTAGCGCGGGGGCTAGTAGTGCAGATACGCAGTATTTT. This gives the protein CASSAGASSADTQYF. Looking up the rest from reference TRBV19 and TRBJ2-3 gives the full variable domain: DGGITQSPKYLFRKEGQNVTLSCEQNLNHDAMYWYRQDPGQGLRLIYYSQIVNDFQKGDIAEGYSVSREKKESFPLTVTSAQKNPTAFYLCASSAGASSADTQYFGPGTRLTVL.

There are many counts of this clonotype. This sequence joins TRBV2 and TRBJ2-3; D gene uncertain. CDR1 is SNHLY, CDR2 FYNNEI, per germline. The CDR3 covers 15 residues. The germline V and J ends were trimmed by 5 bases and 2 bases, with 14 bases remaining between them. DNA of the CDR3: TGTGCCAGCAGTATTCGCGGATCTTACACAGATACGCAGTATTTT. This sequence encodes CASSIRGSYTDTQYF.

This clonotype came up many times. J is TRBJ1-5 and V is TRBV2; 9 nucleotides line up with TRBD1. The CDR3 sequence is 15 residues long. Germline V CDR1 and CDR2: SNHLY, FYNNEI. With 7 bases clipped from V and 4 bases from J, the junction kept 8 bases outside the gene matches. CDR3 bases: TGTGCCAGCAAGAAACAGGGGGCCTTTAATCAGCCCCAGCATTTT. As protein: CASKKQGAFNQPQHF.

This clonotype was recorded at least ten times. V is TRBV7-2 and J is TRBJ2-3; 9 bases map to TRBD2. CDR3 length equals 15 residues. Trimming at V came to 7 bases and at J to 3 bases, leaving 8 bases not matched to a gene. CDR1 is SGHTA and CDR2 is FQGNSA in the germline V gene. DNA for the CDR3: TGTGCCAGCACCCCCGCGGGACTAGCAACAGATACGCAGTATTTT. This translates into CASTPAGLATDTQYF. The full variable domain, in which reference TRBV7-2 and TRBJ2-3 provide the parts outside the CDR3, is GAGVSQSPSNKVTEKGKDVELRCDPISGHTALYWYRQSLGQGLEFLIYFQGNSAPDKSGLPSDRFSAERTGGSVSTLTIQRTQQEDSAVYLCASTPAGLATDTQYFGPGTRLTVL.

A few counts support this clonotype. The chain links TRBV6-6 to TRBJ1-6; tentatively, D is TRBD1 (5 bases). The germline V gene encodes CDR1 MNHNY and CDR2 SVGAGI (reference sequence). V was trimmed by 7 bases and J by 6 bases, leaving 16 bases between them. This CDR3 comprises 15 residues. CDR3 DNA: TGTGCCAGCATTCACCTGGGAGGGGCTAATTCACCCCTCCACTTT. It encodes CASIHLGGANSPLHF.

This clonotype was seen at least ten times. The V call is TRBV7-2, the J call TRBJ2-3; TRBD2 matches at 9 bases. The CDR3 contains 15 residues. Germline V lookup: CDR1 SGHTA, CDR2 FQGNSA. Trimming cost V 5 bases and J 2 bases; bases outside gene matches: 5. Written as DNA, the CDR3 is TGTGCCAGCAGCGCACTAGCGGGTACCACAGATACGCAGTATTTT. As protein: CASSALAGTTDTQYF.

The CDR3 here is CASHRDRGNNEQFF. For the CDR3, the DNA is TGCGCCAGCCACCGGGACAGGGGGAATAATGAGCAGTTCTTC. The chain combines TRBV5-1 with TRBJ2-1; 11 bases fit TRBD1. Germline lookup yields CDR1 SGHRS and CDR2 YFSETQ. V shed 7 bases, J shed 7 bases, and the junction held 7 bases outside the gene matches. This CDR3 is built from 14 residues.